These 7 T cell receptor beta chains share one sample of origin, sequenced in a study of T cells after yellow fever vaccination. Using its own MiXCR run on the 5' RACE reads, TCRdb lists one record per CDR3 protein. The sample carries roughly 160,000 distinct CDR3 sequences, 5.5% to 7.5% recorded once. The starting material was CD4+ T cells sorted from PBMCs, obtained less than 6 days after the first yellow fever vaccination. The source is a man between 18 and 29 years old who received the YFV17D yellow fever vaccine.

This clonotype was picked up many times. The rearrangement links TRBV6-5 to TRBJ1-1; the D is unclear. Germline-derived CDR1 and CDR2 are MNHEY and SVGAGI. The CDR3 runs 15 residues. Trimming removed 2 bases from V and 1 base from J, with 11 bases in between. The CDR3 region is CASSYGSQPNTEAFF. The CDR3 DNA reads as TGTGCCAGCAGTTACGGTTCGCAGCCGAACACTGAAGCTTTCTTT.

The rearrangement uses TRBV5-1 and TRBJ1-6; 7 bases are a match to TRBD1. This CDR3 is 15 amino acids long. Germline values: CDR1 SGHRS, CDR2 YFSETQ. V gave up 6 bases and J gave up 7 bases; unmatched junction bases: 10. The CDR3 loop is CASTDRDSGNSPLHF. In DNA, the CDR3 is TGCGCCAGCACCGATCGGGACAGCGGAAATTCACCCCTCCACTTT. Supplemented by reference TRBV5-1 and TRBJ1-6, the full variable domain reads KAGVTQTPRYLIKTRGQQVTLSCSPISGHRSVSWYQQTPGQGLQFLFEYFSETQRNKGNFPGRFSGRQFSNSRSEMNVSTLELGDSALYLCASTDRDSGNSPLHFGNGTRLTVT.

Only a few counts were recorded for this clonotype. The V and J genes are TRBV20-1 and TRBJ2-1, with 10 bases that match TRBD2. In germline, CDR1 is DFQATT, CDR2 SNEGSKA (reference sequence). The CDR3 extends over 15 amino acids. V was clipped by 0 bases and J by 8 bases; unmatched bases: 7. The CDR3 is CSAREGTSAGYEQFF. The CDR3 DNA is TGCAGTGCTAGAGAAGGGACTAGCGCGGGATATGAGCAGTTCTTC.

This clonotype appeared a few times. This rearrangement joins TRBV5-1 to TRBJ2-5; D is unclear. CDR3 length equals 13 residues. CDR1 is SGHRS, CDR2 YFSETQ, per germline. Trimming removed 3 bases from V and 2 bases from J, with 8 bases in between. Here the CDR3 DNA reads TGCGCCAGCAGCTCTTCAGAGCAAGAGACCCAGTACTTC. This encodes CASSSSEQETQYF. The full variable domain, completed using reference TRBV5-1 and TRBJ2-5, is KAGVTQTPRYLIKTRGQQVTLSCSPISGHRSVSWYQQTPGQGLQFLFEYFSETQRNKGNFPGRFSGRQFSNSRSEMNVSTLELGDSALYLCASSSSEQETQYFGPGTRLLVL.

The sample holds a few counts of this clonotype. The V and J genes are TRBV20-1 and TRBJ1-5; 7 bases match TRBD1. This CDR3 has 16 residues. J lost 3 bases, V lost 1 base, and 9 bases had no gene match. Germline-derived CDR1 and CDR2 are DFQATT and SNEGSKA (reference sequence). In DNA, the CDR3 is TGCAGTGCTAGAGGATATGTAGGACAGGTCAATCAGCCCCAGCATTTT. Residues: CSARGYVGQVNQPQHF.

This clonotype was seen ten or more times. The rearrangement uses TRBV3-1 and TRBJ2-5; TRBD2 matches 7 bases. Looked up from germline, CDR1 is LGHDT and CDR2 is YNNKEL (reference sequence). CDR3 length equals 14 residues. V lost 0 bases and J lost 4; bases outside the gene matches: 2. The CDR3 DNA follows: TGTGCCAGCAGCCAAGATCCGGGGGGAGAGACCCAGTACTTC. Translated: CASSQDPGGETQYF.

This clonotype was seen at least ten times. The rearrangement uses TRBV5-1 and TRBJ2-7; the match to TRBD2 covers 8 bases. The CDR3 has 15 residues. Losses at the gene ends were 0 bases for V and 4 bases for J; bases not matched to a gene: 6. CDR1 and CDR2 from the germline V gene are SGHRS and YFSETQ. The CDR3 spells CASSLVAGGSYEQYV. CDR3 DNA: TGCGCCAGCAGCTTGGTGGCGGGGGGATCGTACGAGCAGTACGTC.